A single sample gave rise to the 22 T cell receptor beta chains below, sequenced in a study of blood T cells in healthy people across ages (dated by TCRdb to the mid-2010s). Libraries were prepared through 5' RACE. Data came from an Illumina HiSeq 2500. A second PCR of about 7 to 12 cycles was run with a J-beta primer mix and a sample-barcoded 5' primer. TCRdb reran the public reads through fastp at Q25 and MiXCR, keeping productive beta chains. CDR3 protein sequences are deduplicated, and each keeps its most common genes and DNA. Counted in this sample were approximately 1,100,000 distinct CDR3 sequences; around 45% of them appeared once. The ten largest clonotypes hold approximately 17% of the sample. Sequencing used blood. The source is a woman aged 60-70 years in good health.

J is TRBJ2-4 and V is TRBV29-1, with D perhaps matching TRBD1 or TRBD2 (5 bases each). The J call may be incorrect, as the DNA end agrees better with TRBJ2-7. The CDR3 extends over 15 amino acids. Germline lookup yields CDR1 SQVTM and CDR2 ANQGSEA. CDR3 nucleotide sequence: TGCAGCGCCCTAGGGACGGAAGACAATACCGACGAGCAGTACTTC. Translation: CSALGTEDNTDEQYF.

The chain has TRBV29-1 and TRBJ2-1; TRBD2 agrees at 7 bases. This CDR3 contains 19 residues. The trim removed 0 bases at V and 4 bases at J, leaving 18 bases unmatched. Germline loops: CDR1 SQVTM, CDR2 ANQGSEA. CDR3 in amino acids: CSVEEWGGVAAKGYNEQFF. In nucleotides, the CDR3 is TGCAGCGTTGAAGAATGGGGGGGGGTAGCGGCAAAGGGATACAATGAGCAGTTCTTC.

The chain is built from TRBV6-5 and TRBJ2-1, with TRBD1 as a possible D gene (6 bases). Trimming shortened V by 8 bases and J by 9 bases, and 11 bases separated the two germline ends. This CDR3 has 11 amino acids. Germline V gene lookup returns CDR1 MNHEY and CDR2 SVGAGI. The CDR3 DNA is TGTGCCAGCGGCGAGACAGGTGAGCAGTTCTTC. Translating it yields CASGETGEQFF.

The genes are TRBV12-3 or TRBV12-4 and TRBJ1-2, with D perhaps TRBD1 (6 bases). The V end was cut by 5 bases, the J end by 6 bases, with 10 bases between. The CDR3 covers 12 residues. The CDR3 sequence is CASSLGANGYTF. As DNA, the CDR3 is TGTGCCAGCAGTCTGGGGGCGAATGGCTACACCTTC.

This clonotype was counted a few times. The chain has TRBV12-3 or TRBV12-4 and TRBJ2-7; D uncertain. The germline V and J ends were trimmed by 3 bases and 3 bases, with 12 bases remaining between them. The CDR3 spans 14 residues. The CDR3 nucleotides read TGTGCCAGCAGTTTGAGTACGTGGGGCTACGAGCAGTACTTC. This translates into CASSLSTWGYEQYF.

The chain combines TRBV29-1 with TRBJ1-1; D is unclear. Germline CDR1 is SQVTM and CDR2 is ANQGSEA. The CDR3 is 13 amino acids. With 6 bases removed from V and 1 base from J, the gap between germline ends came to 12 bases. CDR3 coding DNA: TGCAGCGTCTTAGGGTTAGCGAACACTGAAGCTTTCTTT. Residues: CSVLGLANTEAFF.

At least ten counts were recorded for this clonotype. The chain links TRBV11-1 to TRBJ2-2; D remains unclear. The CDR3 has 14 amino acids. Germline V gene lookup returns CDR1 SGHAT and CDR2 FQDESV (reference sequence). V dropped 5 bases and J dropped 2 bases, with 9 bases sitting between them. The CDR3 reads CASSLRPNTGELFF. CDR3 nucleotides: TGTGCCAGCAGCCTCCGACCCAACACCGGGGAGCTGTTTTTT.

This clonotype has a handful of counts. The CDR3 DNA reads TGCGCCAGCAGCCCGGAAGCGACCAATTTTTCACCCCTCCACTTT. It is translated as CASSPEATNFSPLHF. The rearrangement links TRBV5-1 to TRBJ1-6, with D uncertain. Germline CDR1 reads SGHRS; CDR2 reads YFSETQ. This CDR3 has 15 residues. With 4 bases removed from V and 9 bases from J, the gap between germline ends came to 17 bases.

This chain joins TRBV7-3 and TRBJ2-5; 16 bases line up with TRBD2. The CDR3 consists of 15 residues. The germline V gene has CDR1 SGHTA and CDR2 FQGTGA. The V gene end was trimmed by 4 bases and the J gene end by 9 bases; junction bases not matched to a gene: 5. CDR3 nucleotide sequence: TGTGCCAGCAGCTCGGGACTAGCGGGAGGGGAGCCCCAGTACTTC. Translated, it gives CASSSGLAGGEPQYF.

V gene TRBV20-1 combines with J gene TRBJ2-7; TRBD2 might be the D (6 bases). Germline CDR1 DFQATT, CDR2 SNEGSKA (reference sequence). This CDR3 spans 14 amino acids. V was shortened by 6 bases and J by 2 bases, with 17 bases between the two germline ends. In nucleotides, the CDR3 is TGCAGTGCCTCGGGGGACGTGGGGGCCTACGAGCAGTACTTC. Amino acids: CSASGDVGAYEQYF.

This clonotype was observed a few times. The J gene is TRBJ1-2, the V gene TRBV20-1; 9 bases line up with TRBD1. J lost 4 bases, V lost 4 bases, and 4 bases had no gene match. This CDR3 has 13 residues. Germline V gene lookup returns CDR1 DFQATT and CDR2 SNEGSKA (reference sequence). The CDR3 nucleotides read TGCAGTGCTACCCTACAGGGGGCCTATGGCTACACCTTC. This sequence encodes CSATLQGAYGYTF.

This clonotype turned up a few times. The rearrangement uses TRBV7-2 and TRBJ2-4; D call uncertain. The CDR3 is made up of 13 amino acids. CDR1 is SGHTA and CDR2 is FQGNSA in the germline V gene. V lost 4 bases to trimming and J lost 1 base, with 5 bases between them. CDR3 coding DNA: TGTGCCAGCAGCTCCAGGGCCAAAAACATTCAGTACTTC. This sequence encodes CASSSRAKNIQYF.

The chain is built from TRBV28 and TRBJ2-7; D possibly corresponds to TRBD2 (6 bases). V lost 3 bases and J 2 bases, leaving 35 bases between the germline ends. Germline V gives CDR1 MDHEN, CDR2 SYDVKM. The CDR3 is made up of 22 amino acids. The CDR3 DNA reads TGTGCCAGCAGTTTCCCCATTCCCGACCCGGGACTCCCAAAACCGGCTACCTACGAGCAGTACTTC. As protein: CASSFPIPDPGLPKPATYEQYF.

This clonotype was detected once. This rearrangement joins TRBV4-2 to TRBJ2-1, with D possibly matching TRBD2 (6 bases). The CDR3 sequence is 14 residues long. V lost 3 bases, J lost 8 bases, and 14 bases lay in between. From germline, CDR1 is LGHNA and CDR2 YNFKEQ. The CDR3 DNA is TGTGCCAGCAGCCATGGGGGACTTTCCGATGAGCAGTTCTTC. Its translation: CASSHGGLSDEQFF.

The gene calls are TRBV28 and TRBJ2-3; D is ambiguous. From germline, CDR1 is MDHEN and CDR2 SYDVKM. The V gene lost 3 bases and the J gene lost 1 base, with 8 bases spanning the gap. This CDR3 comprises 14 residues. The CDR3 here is CASSLIGCTDTQYF. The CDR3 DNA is TGTGCCAGCAGTTTGATCGGTTGCACAGATACGCAGTATTTT.

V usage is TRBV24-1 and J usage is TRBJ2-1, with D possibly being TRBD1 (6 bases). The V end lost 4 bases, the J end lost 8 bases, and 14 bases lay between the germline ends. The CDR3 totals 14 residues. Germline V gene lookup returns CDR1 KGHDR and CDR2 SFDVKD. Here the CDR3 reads CATSETGALDEQFF. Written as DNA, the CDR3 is TGTGCCACCAGTGAGACAGGAGCCCTGGATGAGCAGTTCTTC.

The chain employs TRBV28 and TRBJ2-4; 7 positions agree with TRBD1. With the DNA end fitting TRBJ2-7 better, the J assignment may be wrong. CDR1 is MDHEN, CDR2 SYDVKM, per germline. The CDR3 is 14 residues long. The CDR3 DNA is TGTGCCAGCAGTCAGCCAAGGGGGCCCCACGAGCAGTACTTC. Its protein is CASSQPRGPHEQYF.

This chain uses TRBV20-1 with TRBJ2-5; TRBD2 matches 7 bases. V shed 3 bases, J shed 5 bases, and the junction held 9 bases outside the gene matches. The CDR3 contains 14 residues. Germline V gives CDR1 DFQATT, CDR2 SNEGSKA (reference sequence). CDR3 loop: CSAREAGVTETQYF. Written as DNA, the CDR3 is TGCAGTGCTAGGGAGGCGGGAGTCACGGAGACCCAGTACTTC.

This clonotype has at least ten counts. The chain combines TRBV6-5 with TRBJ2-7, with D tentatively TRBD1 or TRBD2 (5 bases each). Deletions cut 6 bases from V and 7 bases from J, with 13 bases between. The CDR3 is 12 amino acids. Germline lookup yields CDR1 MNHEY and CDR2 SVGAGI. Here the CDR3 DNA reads TGTGCCAGCAGCCCAGGGTCGGGAGAGCAGTACTTC. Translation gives CASSPGSGEQYF.

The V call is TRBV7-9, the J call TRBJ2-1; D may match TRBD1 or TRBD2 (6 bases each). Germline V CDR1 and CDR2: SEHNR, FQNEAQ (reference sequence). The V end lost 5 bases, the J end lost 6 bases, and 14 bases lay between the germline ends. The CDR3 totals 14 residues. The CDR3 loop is CASSPGEAGNEQFF. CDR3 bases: TGTGCCAGCAGCCCAGGGGAGGCAGGCAATGAGCAGTTCTTC.

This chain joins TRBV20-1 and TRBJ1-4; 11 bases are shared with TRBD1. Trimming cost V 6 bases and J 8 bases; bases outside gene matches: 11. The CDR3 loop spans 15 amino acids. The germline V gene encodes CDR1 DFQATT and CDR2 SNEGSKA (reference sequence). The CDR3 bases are TGCAGTGCCCATAGGACAGGGGGCCGAGGCGAAAAACTGTTTTTT. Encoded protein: CSAHRTGGRGEKLFF.

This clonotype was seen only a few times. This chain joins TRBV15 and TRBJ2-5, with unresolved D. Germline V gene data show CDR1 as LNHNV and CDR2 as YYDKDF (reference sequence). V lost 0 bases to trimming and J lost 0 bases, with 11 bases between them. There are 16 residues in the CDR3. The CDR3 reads CATSRDPATYQETQYF. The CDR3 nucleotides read TGTGCCACCAGCAGAGATCCAGCAACCTACCAAGAGACCCAGTACTTC. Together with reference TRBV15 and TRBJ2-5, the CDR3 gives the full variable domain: DAMVIQNPRYQVTQFGKPVTLSCSQTLNHNVMYWYQQKSSQAPKLLFHYYDKDFNNEADTPDNFQSRRPNTSFCFLDIRSPGLGDTAMYLCATSRDPATYQETQYFGPGTRLLVL.